The 18 T cell receptor beta chains below all came from one sample that was sequenced in a study of blood T cell repertoires in COVID-19. Repertoires were generated with immunoSEQ multiplex PCR, while TCRdb's copy carries only in-frame clones and drops some. The sample lists around 400,000 clones; about 87% were seen once. The material sequenced was peripheral blood. The receptors stem from a woman aged 60-75 years with COVID-19, enrolled during active disease.

Turning to this clone: The identical CDR3 is also encoded by other nucleotide sequences in the sample. This chain connects TRBV6-5 to TRBJ1-1; TRBD1 aligns across 7 bases. The CDR3 has 13 amino acids. The V segment lost 5 bases and the J segment 0 bases; nucleotides outside the gene matches: 0. Germline V CDR1 and CDR2: MNHEY, SVGAGI. CDR3 sequence (DNA): TGTGCCAGCAGTAGGGGGCTGAACACTGAAGCTTTCTTT. It specifies CASSRGLNTEAFF.

The CDR3 reads CASSQWVLMAGSNTEAFF. DNA for the CDR3: TGTGCCAGCAGCCAATGGGTTTTGATGGCAGGGTCGAACACTGAAGCTTTCTTT. This chain links TRBV4-2 with TRBJ1-1, with a weak D call TRBD1 (5 bases). Germline V lookup: CDR1 LGHNA, CDR2 YNFKEQ. V was shortened by 2 bases and J by 1 base, with 20 bases between the two germline ends. The CDR3 spans 18 residues.

The chain links TRBV6-5 to TRBJ2-2, with 7 nucleotides matching TRBD2. The CDR3 covers 15 residues. From germline, CDR1 is MNHEY and CDR2 SVGAGI. Trimming at V came to 10 bases and at J to 3 bases, leaving 11 bases not matched to a gene. CDR3 in amino acids: CATGPSGAYTGELFF. The CDR3 coding sequence is TGTGCCACGGGACCGAGCGGGGCGTACACCGGGGAGCTGTTTTTT.

The chain has TRBV3-1 (or the pseudogene TRBV3-2) and TRBJ2-3, with D tentatively TRBD2 (7 bases). This CDR3 spans 18 amino acids. The germline V and J ends were trimmed by 1 base and 2 bases, with 19 bases remaining between them. CDR1 is LGHDT and CDR2 is YNNKEL in the germline V gene (reference sequence). This chain's CDR3 is CASSQVWNSGGLTDTQYF. In DNA, the CDR3 is TGTGCCAGCAGCCAAGTGTGGAACTCGGGGGGCCTCACAGATACGCAGTATTTT.

The J gene is TRBJ2-7, the V gene TRBV28, with D possibly TRBD1 on 7 matching bases. The CDR3 has 16 amino acids. The V end was cut by 3 bases, the J end by 7 bases, with 22 bases between. The germline V gene has CDR1 MDHEN and CDR2 SYDVKM. In DNA, the CDR3 is TGTGCCAGCAGTTTCATTGCTGGGACAGCGGGTCGGGAGCAGTACTTC. It translates to CASSFIAGTAGREQYF.

V gene TRBV9 combines with J gene TRBJ2-3, with 11 bases matching TRBD2. This CDR3 comprises 15 residues. After removal of 4 bases from V and 3 bases from J, the junction contained 4 bases not matched to a gene. CDR1 is SGDLS, CDR2 YYNGEE, per germline. DNA of the CDR3: TGTGCCAGCAGCCTGGGGACTAGCGGAACAGATACGCAGTATTTT. It encodes CASSLGTSGTDTQYF.

This clone occurred once. The V gene is TRBV6-6, the J gene TRBJ1-6, with 8 bases fitting TRBD1. The CDR3 totals 13 residues. V lost 5 bases, J lost 11 bases, and 5 bases stayed unmatched. Germline-derived CDR1 and CDR2 are MNHNY and SVGAGI (reference sequence). CDR3: CASSQQGGTPLHF. The CDR3 DNA reads TGTGCCAGCAGTCAACAGGGGGGAACACCCCTCCACTTT.

V gene TRBV28 combines with J gene TRBJ2-3; D is perhaps TRBD2 (5 bases). Looked up from germline, CDR1 is MDHEN and CDR2 is SYDVKM. Trimming left V 5 bases short and J 2 bases short, with 11 bases between. The CDR3 contains 14 residues. For the CDR3, the DNA is TGTGCCAGCAGTCCCGGGGTCCTCACAGATACGCAGTATTTT. Translating it yields CASSPGVLTDTQYF.

The chain recombines TRBV28 with TRBJ2-4, with 10 bases aligning to TRBD1. Germline values: CDR1 MDHEN, CDR2 SYDVKM. The CDR3 runs to 15 residues. Losses at the gene ends were 4 bases for V and 3 bases for J; bases not matched to a gene: 3. The CDR3 DNA sequence: TGTGCCAGCAGTTACTGGGACAGGGGCAAAAACATTCAGTACTTC. Translation: CASSYWDRGKNIQYF.

V gene TRBV29-1 combines with J gene TRBJ1-3; D remains ambiguous. V lost 6 bases and J 4 bases, leaving 13 bases between the germline ends. The CDR3 is made up of 13 amino acids. The germline V gene encodes CDR1 SQVTM and CDR2 ANQGSEA. CDR3 sequence (DNA): TGCAGCGTACAAGTCGGGTCCGGAAACACCATATATTTT. It is translated as CSVQVGSGNTIYF. Using reference TRBV29-1 and TRBJ1-3 for the parts outside the CDR3, the full variable domain is SAVISQKPSRDICQRGTSLTIQCQVDSQVTMMFWYRQQPGQSLTLIATANQGSEATYESGFVIDKFPISRPNLTFSTLTVSNMSPEDSSIYLCSVQVGSGNTIYFGEGSWLTVV.

The chain combines TRBV19 with TRBJ2-1; TRBD1 is a possible D gene (7 bases). CDR3 length: 13 residues. With 10 bases removed from V and 4 bases from J, the gap between germline ends came to 14 bases. Per the germline V gene, CDR1 is LNHDA and CDR2 is SQIVND (reference sequence). The CDR3 DNA reads TGTGCCACCATACAGGGGAGGTACAATGAGCAGTTCTTC. It specifies CATIQGRYNEQFF.

As to this clone: Other DNA sequences in the same sample also yield this CDR3. The chain combines TRBV5-1 with TRBJ2-7; D is ambiguous. Germline V gene sequence: CDR1 SGHRS, CDR2 YFSETQ. Trimming shortened V by 1 base and J by 0 bases, and 8 bases separated the two germline ends. The CDR3 has 14 residues. The chain's CDR3 is CASSLRQASYEQYF. The CDR3, as DNA: TGCGCCAGCAGCTTGAGGCAGGCCTCCTACGAGCAGTACTTC.

J is TRBJ2-2 and V is TRBV7-3; TRBD1 matches at 7 bases. Germline CDR1 and CDR2: SGHTA and FQGTGA. There are 17 residues in the CDR3. Trimming cost V 6 bases and J 1 base; bases outside gene matches: 11. The CDR3: CASRAKQGQKNTGELFF. CDR3 nucleotide sequence: TGTGCCAGCAGGGCGAAACAGGGACAGAAGAACACCGGGGAGCTGTTTTTT.

This clone was counted only a few times. The chain is built from TRBV19 and TRBJ2-3; 9 bases line up with TRBD2. V was clipped by 4 bases and J by 6 bases; unmatched bases: 8. Germline V CDR1 and CDR2: LNHDA, SQIVND (reference sequence). The CDR3 is made up of 15 amino acids. The chain's CDR3 is CASSRSLAGRDTQYF. The CDR3 region has the DNA TGTGCCAGTAGTAGATCCCTAGCGGGGAGGGATACGCAGTATTTT.

The rearrangement links TRBV4-1 to TRBJ1-1; no clear D. CDR3 length equals 13 residues. The V and J ends lost 0 bases and 10 bases respectively, with 12 bases between them. Looked up from germline, CDR1 is MGHRA and CDR2 is YSYEKL. CDR3 DNA: TGCGCCAGCAGCCAAGATCTGGTTTTCGGAGCTTTCTTT. Its protein is CASSQDLVFGAFF.

The chain combines TRBV12-3 or TRBV12-4 with TRBJ1-2; D is unresolved. V dropped 4 bases and J dropped 0 bases, with 6 bases sitting between them. The CDR3 covers 13 residues. CDR3 region: CASSSSSNYGYTF. CDR3 coding DNA: TGTGCCAGCAGTTCCTCTTCTAACTATGGCTACACCTTC.

This chain uses TRBV6-5 with TRBJ2-5; a weak D match, TRBD1 (7 bases). Germline loops: CDR1 MNHEY, CDR2 SVGAGI. V was pared by 4 bases and J by 7 bases, with 16 bases between. CDR3 size: 14 residues. Here the CDR3 reads CASSFNRGGWTQYF. The CDR3 DNA is TGTGCCAGCAGTTTTAACAGGGGAGGTTGGACCCAGTACTTC.

The gene calls are TRBV2 and TRBJ1-2; D may be TRBD1 (6 bases). This CDR3 is 14 amino acids long. V was cut by 7 bases and J by 4 bases, with 16 bases left in between. Per the germline V gene, CDR1 is SNHLY and CDR2 is FYNNEI. The CDR3 bases are TGTGCCAGCAACGGACCTCAGGGGAGCTATGGCTACACCTTC. Amino acids: CASNGPQGSYGYTF. Based on the CDR3 plus reference TRBV2 and TRBJ1-2, the full variable domain is EPEVTQTPSHQVTQMGQEVILRCVPISNHLYFYWYRQILGQKVEFLVSFYNNEISEKSEIFDDQFSVERPDGSNFTLKIRSTKLEDSAMYFCASNGPQGSYGYTFGSGTRLTVV.